Listed below are T cell receptor beta chains from one sample, sequenced in a study of OX40 agonist ivuxolimab in advanced cancers. The method was immunoSEQ multiplex PCR; TCRdb's version includes in-frame clones alone and lacks a portion of them. The sample records 60,000 to 75,000 clones, about four fifths being singletons. The specimen comprised CD4+ or CD8+ T cells sorted from blood, sampled in a trial of the OX40 agonist ivuxolimab. Source of these receptors: an adult with an advanced solid tumor such as melanoma, head and neck, liver or kidney cancer. CDR3s include the opening cysteine and the closing phenylalanine or tryptophan. A D gene is named only where the DNA matches it firmly. Size values are once, few and many counts, or a class for expanded clones, and some rows have none.

cdr3_length	d_call	j_call	clone_size	v_call	cdr3_aa	cdr3_nt
16	TRBD1	TRBJ2-3	NA	TRBV28	CASSGPGQGDVETQYF	TGTGCCAGCAGTGGCCCGGGACAGGGGGACGTGGAAACGCAGTATTTT
16	NA	TRBJ1-1	NA	TRBV7-9	CASSPRGARVNTEAFF	TGTGCCAGCAGCCCCCGAGGGGCCCGGGTGAACACTGAAGCTTTCTTT
14	NA	TRBJ2-7	NA	TRBV9	CASSPAAGFYEQYF	TGTGCCAGCAGCCCCGCCGCGGGGTTTTACGAGCAGTACTTC
15	NA	TRBJ1-1	NA	TRBV5-8	CASSLVSWGGTEAFF	TGTGCCAGCAGCTTGGTTTCGTGGGGTGGGACTGAAGCTTTCTTT
17	TRBD1	TRBJ1-5	NA	TRBV27	CASSLGAGQGVHQPQHF	TGTGCCAGCAGTTTAGGCGCAGGACAGGGGGTCCATCAGCCCCAGCATTTT
15	TRBD1	TRBJ2-7	NA	TRBV19	CASSSHGTGQYEQYF	TGTGCCAGTAGCAGCCACGGGACAGGGCAATACGAGCAGTACTTC
15	NA	TRBJ1-4	NA	TRBV5-4	CASSLNGGGYEKLFF	TGTGCCAGCAGCTTGAACGGAGGGGGGTATGAAAAACTGTTTTTT
14	NA	TRBJ1-6	few	TRBV11-1	CASSIGNYNSPLHF	TGTGCCAGCAGCATCGGGAACTATAATTCACCCCTCCACTTT
15	NA	TRBJ2-3	NA	TRBV7-2	CASSLWGGNTDTQYF	TGTGCCAGCAGCTTATGGGGGGGCAACACAGATACGCAGTATTTT
20	TRBD1	TRBJ2-6	NA	TRBV5-8	CASSRAPGQGSFSGANVLTF	TGTGCCAGCAGCCGAGCTCCTGGACAGGGTTCGTTCTCTGGGGCCAACGTCCTGACTTTC
14	NA	TRBJ2-2	NA	TRBV6-1	CASSEMGGAGELFF	TGTGCCAGCAGTGAAATGGGGGGTGCCGGGGAGCTGTTTTTT
18	TRBD2	TRBJ2-2	NA	TRBV27	CASSRTSGGFANTGELFF	TGTGCCAGCAGTAGGACTAGCGGGGGCTTTGCTAACACCGGGGAGCTGTTTTTT
15	NA	TRBJ1-4	NA	TRBV5-1	CASSPIGTRDEKLFF	TGCGCCAGCAGCCCCATCGGGACTCGGGATGAAAAACTGTTTTTT
14	NA	TRBJ1-4	NA	TRBV27	CASSLLGEGEKLFF	TGTGCCAGCAGTTTACTTGGGGAGGGGGAAAAACTGTTTTTT
16	TRBD1	TRBJ2-3	NA	TRBV7-2	CASSIPGGWNTDTQYF	TGTGCCAGCAGCATCCCAGGGGGCTGGAACACAGATACGCAGTATTTT
14	NA	TRBJ2-2	NA	TRBV18	CASSPRQGTGELFF	TGTGCCAGCTCACCACGGCAGGGCACCGGGGAGCTGTTTTTT
14	TRBD1	TRBJ1-2	NA	TRBV5-1	CASIPELQGFGYTF	TGCGCCAGCATACCCGAACTACAGGGGTTTGGCTACACCTTC
13	NA	TRBJ2-3	NA	TRBV7-9	CASSAGVTDTQYF	TGTGCCAGCAGCGCCGGTGTGACAGATACGCAGTATTTT
16	TRBD2	TRBJ2-7	NA	TRBV5-4	CASSLSSGAYSYEQYF	TGTGCCAGCAGCTTATCTAGCGGGGCTTACTCCTACGAGCAGTACTTC
18	TRBD2	TRBJ2-3	NA	TRBV13	CASSPRLAARPSTDTQYF	TGTGCCAGCAGCCCGAGACTAGCGGCGAGACCTAGCACAGATACGCAGTATTTT
16	TRBD1	TRBJ2-7	NA	TRBV7-2	CASSYTPGQGSYEQYF	TGTGCCAGCAGCTACACGCCGGGACAGGGGTCCTACGAGCAGTACTTC
15	TRBD1	TRBJ2-7	NA	TRBV14	CASSQDYRTGGKQYF	TGTGCCAGCAGCCAAGATTATAGGACAGGGGGCAAGCAGTACTTC
14	NA	TRBJ1-2	few	TRBV14	CASSQVGRGYGYTF	TGTGCCAGCAGCCAAGTAGGAAGGGGCTATGGCTACACCTTC
13	NA	TRBJ1-2	once	TRBV2	CASSDDEGYGYTF	TGTGCCAGCAGTGACGACGAAGGCTATGGCTACACCTTC
14	NA	TRBJ1-2	many	TRBV5-6	CASSSRQAASGYTF	TGTGCCAGCAGCTCCAGACAGGCGGCTAGTGGCTACACCTTC
13	NA	TRBJ1-1	NA	TRBV2	CASTIGENTEAFF	TGTGCCAGCACCATCGGTGAGAACACTGAAGCTTTCTTT
15	NA	TRBJ1-2	NA	TRBV6-1	CASSFQGAANYGYTF	TGTGCCAGCAGCTTCCAGGGTGCGGCTAACTATGGCTACACCTTC
15	TRBD2	TRBJ2-3	once	TRBV11-2	CASSPRGSHTDTQYF	TGTGCCAGCAGCCCGCGGGGGAGCCACACAGATACGCAGTATTTT
15	TRBD1	TRBJ1-1	NA	TRBV6-1	CASRMGTAGNTEAFF	TGTGCCAGCAGGATGGGGACAGCCGGGAACACTGAAGCTTTCTTT
19	NA	TRBJ2-1	few	TRBV29-1	CSVGPKGGILAGGYNEQFF	TGCAGCGTTGGGCCCAAGGGGGGAATTTTAGCGGGCGGCTACAATGAGCAGTTCTTC
15	NA	TRBJ2-5	NA	TRBV11-2	CASSQDRPGGKTQYF	TGTGCCAGCAGCCAGGACAGGCCCGGGGGAAAGACCCAGTACTTC
17	TRBD1	TRBJ2-6	once	TRBV5-1	CASSLGQGSSGANVLTF	TGCGCCAGCAGCCTCGGACAGGGGAGCTCTGGGGCCAACGTCCTGACTTTC
15	TRBD1	TRBJ1-6	few	TRBV7-6	CASRLAGTANSPLHF	TGTGCCAGCAGACTTGCCGGGACAGCCAATTCACCCCTCCACTTT
15	TRBD1	TRBJ2-5	NA	TRBV10-2	CASSKPGQGEETQYF	TGCGCCAGCAGTAAACCGGGACAGGGGGAAGAGACCCAGTACTTC